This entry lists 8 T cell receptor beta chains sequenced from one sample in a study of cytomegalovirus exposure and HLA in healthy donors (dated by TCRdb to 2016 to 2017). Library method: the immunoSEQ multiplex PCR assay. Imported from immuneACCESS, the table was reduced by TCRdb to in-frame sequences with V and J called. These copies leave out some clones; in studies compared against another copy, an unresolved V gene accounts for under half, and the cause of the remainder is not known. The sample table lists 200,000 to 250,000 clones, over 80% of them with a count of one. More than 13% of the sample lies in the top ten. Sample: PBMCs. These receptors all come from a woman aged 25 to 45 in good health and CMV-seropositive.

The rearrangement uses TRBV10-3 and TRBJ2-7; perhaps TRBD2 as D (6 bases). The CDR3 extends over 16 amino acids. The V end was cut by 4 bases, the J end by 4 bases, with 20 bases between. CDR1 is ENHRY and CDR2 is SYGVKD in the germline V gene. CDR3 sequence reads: CAISGPRDSHLYEQYF. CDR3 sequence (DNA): TGTGCCATCAGTGGACCACGGGACTCTCACCTATACGAGCAGTACTTC.

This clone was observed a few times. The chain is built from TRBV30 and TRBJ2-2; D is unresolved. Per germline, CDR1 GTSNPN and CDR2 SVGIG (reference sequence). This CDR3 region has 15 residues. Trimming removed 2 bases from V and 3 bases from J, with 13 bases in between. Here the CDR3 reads CAWSISARDTGELFF. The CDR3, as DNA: TGTGCCTGGAGTATTAGTGCCCGGGACACCGGGGAGCTGTTTTTT.

CDR3 nucleotides: TGTGCCAGTAGTGTAAGCTACGAGCAGTACTTC. It specifies CASSVSYEQYF. The chain has TRBV19 and TRBJ2-7; D gene ambiguous. Germline assignment: CDR1 LNHDA and CDR2 SQIVND (reference sequence). V lost 5 bases to trimming and J lost 3 bases, with 5 bases between them. The CDR3 sequence is 11 residues long.

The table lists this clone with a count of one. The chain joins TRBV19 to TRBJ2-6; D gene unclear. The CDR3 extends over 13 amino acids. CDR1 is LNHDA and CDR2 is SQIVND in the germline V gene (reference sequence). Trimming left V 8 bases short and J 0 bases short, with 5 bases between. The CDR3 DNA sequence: TGTGCCAGTCGACTCTCTGGGGCCAACGTCCTGACTTTC. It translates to CASRLSGANVLTF.

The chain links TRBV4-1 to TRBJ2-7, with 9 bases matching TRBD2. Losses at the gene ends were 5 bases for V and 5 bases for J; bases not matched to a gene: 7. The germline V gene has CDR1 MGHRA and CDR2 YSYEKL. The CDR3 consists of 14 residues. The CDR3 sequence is CASSYSGSSDEQYF. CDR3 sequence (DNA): TGCGCCAGCAGCTATAGCGGGAGTAGCGACGAGCAGTACTTC.

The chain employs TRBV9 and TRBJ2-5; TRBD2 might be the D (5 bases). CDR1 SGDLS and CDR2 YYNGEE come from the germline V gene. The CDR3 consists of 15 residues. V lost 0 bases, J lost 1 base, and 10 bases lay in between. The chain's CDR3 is CASSVEVAGQETQYF. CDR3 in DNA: TGTGCCAGCAGCGTAGAAGTGGCGGGCCAAGAGACCCAGTACTTC.

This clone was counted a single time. CDR3 coding DNA: TGTGCCAGCAGGAGCGGGGCAGGCACAGATACGCAGTATTTT. It yields the protein CASRSGAGTDTQYF. This chain connects TRBV2 to TRBJ2-3; 7 nucleotides line up with TRBD2. CDR3 length: 14 residues. From germline, CDR1 is SNHLY and CDR2 FYNNEI. Trimming removed 6 bases from V and 1 base from J; junction bases left unmatched: 4.

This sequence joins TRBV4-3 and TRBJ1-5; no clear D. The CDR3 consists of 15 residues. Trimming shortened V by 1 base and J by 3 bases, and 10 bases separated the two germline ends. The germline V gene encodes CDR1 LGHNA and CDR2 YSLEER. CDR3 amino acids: CASSQGVGSNQPQHF. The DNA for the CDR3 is TGCGCCAGCAGCCAAGGGGTTGGGTCCAATCAGCCCCAGCATTTT.